Listed here is a single T cell receptor beta chain. Antigen: not known. As CD8+CD4-CCR7+CD45RA+ cells, naive CD8 T cells were sorted. The CDR3 loop spans 12 amino acids. Per the germline V gene, CDR1 is LNHDA and CDR2 is SQIVND (reference sequence). V was pared by 6 bases and J by 7 bases, with 12 bases between. This specimen belongs to a study of molecular identifiers for immune sequencing clone quantification. One entry per CDR3 protein, called by TCRdb with MiXCR from the PCR reads. This table holds about 630,000 distinct CDR3 sequences, roughly 25% found once. The study, taken as a whole, reports: Spike-in Jurkat TCR RNA from a single cell reportedly registered among 900,000 to 1,000,000 naive cells.

The sample consisted of naive CD8+ T cells from blood, with Jurkat cell RNA spiked in. Subset in this sample: FACS-sorted CD8+CD4-CCR7+CD45RA+ naive T cells. The chain has TRBV19 and TRBJ1-1; no reliable D call. This TCR was recovered from a human donor in good health. Some libraries in this study had Jurkat cell RNA spiked in. The CDR3 sequence is CASSEGVGEAFF. The CDR3 DNA sequence: TGTGCCAGTAGCGAAGGTGTGGGTGAAGCTTTCTTT.